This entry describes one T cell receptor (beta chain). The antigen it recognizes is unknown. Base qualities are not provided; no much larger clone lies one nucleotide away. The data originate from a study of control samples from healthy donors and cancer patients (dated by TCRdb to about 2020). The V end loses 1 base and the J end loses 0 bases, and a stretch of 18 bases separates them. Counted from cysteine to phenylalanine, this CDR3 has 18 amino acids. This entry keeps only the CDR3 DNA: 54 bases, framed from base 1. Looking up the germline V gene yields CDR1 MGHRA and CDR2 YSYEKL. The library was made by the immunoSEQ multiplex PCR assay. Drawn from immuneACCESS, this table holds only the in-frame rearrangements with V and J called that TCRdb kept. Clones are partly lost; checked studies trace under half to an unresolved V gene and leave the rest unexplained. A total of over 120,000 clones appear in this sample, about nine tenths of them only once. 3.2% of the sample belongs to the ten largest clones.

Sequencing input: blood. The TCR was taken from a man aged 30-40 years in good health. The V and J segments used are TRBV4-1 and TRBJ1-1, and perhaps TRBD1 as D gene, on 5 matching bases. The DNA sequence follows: TGCGCCAGCAGCCAAGGGGGCAGCTTAAGGGGAATGAACACTGAAGCTTTCTTT. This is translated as CASSQGGSLRGMNTEAFF.